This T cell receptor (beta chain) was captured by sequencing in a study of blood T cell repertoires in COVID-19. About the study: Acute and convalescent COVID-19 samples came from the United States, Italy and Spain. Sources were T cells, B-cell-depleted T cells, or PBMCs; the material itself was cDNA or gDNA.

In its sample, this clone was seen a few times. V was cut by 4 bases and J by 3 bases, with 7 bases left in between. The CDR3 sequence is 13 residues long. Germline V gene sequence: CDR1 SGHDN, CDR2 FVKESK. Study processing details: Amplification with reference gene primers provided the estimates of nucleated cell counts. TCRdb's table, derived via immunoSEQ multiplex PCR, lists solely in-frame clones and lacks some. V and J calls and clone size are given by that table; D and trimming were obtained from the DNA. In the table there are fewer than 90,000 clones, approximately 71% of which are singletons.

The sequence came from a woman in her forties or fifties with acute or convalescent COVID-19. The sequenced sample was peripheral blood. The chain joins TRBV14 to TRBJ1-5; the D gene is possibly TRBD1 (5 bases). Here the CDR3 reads CASSPGYNQPQHF. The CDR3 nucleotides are TGTGCCAGCAGCCCAGGGTACAATCAGCCCCAGCATTTT. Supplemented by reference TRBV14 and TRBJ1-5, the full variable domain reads EAGVTQFPSHSVIEKGQTVTLRCDPISGHDNLYWYRRVMGKEIKFLLHFVKESKQDESGMPNNRFLAERTGGTYSTLKVQPAELEDSGVYFCASSPGYNQPQHFGDGTRLSIL.